This T cell receptor (beta chain) was documented in a study of Ad26.COV2.S vaccination and SARS-CoV-2 variants. Study-level results: People given the vaccine had a wider spike-specific TCR breadth than placebo recipients did. It was reported that spike-specific CD8+ and CD4+ T cell responses were substantially broad after vaccination.

As for this clone: Its antigen is currently unknown.

Germline lookup yields CDR1 MGHRA and CDR2 YSYEKL. Trimming pared 0 bases from V and 13 bases from J, leaving 22 bases between. The CDR3 is made up of 17 amino acids. Treatment indicated: about 20 received Ad26.COV2.S at low or high dose, single or two shots; 5 received placebo; per-sample allocation not given. The samples were gathered on day 63 after the first injection of vaccine or placebo. Assay: immunoSEQ multiplex PCR; the TCRdb copy retains only in-frame clones and omits some. Among 350,000 to 500,000 clones listed, about 92% were seen once. This clonotype was sampled from a person between 18 and 65 years old who received the Ad26.COV2.S COVID-19 vaccine or a placebo. The input for sequencing was peripheral blood, taken in a trial of Ad26.COV2.S vaccine versus placebo. This chain links TRBV4-1 with TRBJ1-6, with D hard to call. In DNA form, the CDR3 reads TGCGCCAGCAGCCAAGATGTACCAACCAACCCTCTTCGGCCCCTCCACTTT. As protein: CASSQDVPTNPLRPLHF.